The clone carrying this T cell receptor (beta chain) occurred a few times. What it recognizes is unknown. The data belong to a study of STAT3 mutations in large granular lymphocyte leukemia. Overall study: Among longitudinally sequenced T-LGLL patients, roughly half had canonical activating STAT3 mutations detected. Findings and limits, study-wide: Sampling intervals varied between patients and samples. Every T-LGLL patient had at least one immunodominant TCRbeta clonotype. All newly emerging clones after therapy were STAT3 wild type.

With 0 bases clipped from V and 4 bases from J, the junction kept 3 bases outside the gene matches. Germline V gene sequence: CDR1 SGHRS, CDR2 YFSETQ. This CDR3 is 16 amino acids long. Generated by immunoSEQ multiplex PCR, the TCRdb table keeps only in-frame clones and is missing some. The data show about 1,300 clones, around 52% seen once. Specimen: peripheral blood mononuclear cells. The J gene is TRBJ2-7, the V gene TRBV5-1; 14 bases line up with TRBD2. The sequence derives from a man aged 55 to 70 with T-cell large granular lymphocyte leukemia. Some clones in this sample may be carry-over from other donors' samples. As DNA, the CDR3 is TGCGCCAGCAGCTTGGCCGGGACTAGCGGGGGATACGAGCAGTACTTC. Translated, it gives CASSLAGTSGGYEQYF.